This section outlines one TCR beta chain sequence together with its context. cDNA synthesis used the whole RNA isolate, giving expressed TCRB sequences. Assay used: immunoSEQ multiplex PCR; TCRdb lists only in-frame clones, some missing. The sample has around 500,000 clones; roughly 30% are singletons. The source of the sample is a study of beta chain features in type 1 diabetes. The CDR3 is 15 amino acids. Germline lookup yields CDR1 MNHEY and CDR2 SVGAGI. The ends lost 6 bases at V and 6 bases at J; junction bases unmatched: 5. The chain joins TRBV6-5 to TRBJ2-1; 13 bases align to TRBD2. The sample comprised naive CD4+ T cells from blood. The TCR originated in a man younger than 35 in good health. The CDR3 DNA sequence: TGTGCCAGCAGCCTTCGACTAGCGGGAGGCAATGAGCAGTTCTTC. Its translation: CASSLRLAGGNEQFF.